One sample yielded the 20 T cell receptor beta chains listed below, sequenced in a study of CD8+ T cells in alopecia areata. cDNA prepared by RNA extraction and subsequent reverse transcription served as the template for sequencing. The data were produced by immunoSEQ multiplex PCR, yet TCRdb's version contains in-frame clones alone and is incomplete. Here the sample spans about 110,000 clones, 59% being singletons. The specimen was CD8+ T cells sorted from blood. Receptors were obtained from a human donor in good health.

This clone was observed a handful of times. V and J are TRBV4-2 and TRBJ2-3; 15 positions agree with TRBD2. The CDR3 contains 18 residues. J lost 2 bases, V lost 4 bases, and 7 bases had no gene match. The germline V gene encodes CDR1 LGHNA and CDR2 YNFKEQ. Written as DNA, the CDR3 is TGTGCCAGCAGCCCCGGACTAGCGGGGGGGCCTGTCACAGATACGCAGTATTTT. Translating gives CASSPGLAGGPVTDTQYF.

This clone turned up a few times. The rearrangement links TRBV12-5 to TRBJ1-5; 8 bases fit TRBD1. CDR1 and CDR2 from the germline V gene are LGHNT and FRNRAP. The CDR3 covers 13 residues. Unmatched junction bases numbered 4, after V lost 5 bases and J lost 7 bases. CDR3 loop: CASGLDRAQPQHF. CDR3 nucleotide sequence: TGTGCTAGTGGTCTGGACAGGGCACAGCCCCAGCATTTT.

CDR3 DNA sequence: TGCGCCAGCAGCCAGACAGGATATAGAGAGACCCAGTACTTC. Translation: CASSQTGYRETQYF. The chain couples TRBV4-3 to TRBJ2-5; perhaps TRBD1 as D (6 bases). CDR3 length: 14 residues. The ends were cut back, 3 bases at V and 4 bases at J, with 12 bases in the middle. The V gene's germline CDR1 is LGHNA and CDR2 YSLEER.

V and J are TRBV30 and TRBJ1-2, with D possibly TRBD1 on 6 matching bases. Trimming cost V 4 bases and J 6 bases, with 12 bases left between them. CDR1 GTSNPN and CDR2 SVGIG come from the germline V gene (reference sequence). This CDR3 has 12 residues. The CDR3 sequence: CAWNTGAHGYTF. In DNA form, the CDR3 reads TGTGCCTGGAATACGGGGGCACATGGCTACACCTTC.

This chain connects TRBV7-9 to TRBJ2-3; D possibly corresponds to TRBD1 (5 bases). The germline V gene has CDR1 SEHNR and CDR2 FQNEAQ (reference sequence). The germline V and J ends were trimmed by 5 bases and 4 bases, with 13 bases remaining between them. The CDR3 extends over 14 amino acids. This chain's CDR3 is CASSPEQGADTQYF. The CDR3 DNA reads TGTGCCAGCAGCCCAGAGCAAGGGGCAGATACGCAGTATTTT.

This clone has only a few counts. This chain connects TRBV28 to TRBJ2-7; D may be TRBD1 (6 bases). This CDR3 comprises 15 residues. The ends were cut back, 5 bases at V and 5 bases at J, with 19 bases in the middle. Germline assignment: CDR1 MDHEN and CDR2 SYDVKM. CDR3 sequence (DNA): TGTGCCAGCAGTGAGTACAGGGCAGTGTTCCACGAGCAGTACTTC. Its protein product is CASSEYRAVFHEQYF.

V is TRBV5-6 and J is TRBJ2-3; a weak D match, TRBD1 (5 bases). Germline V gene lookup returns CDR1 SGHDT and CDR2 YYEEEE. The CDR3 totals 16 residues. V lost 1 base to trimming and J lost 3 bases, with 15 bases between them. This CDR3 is CASSLWARTITDTQYF. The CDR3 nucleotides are TGTGCCAGCAGCTTGTGGGCTAGGACAATTACAGATACGCAGTATTTT.

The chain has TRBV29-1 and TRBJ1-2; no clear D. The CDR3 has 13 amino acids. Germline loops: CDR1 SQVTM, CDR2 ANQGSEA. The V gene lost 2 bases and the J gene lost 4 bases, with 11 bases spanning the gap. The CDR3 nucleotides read TGCAGCGTTGAATCTGGCAGATTCTATGGCTACACCTTC. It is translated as CSVESGRFYGYTF.

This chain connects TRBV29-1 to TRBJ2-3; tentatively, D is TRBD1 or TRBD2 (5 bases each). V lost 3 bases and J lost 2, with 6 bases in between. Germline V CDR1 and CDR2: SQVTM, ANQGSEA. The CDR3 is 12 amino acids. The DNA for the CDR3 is TGCAGCGTTGAGGGGGTCACAGATACGCAGTATTTT. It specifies CSVEGVTDTQYF.

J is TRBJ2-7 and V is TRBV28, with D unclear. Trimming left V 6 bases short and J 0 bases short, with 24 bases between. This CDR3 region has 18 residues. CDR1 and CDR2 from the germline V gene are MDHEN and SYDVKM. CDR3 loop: CASSPTASTDKYSYEQYF. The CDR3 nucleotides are TGTGCCAGCAGCCCTACCGCCTCTACTGACAAGTACTCCTACGAGCAGTACTTC.

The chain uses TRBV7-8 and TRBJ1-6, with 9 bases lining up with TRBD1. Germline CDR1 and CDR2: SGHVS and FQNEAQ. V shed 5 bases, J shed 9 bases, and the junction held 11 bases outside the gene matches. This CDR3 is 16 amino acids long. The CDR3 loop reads CASSPSPGQGTSPLHF. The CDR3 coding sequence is TGTGCCAGCAGCCCCAGTCCGGGACAGGGAACTTCACCCCTCCACTTT.

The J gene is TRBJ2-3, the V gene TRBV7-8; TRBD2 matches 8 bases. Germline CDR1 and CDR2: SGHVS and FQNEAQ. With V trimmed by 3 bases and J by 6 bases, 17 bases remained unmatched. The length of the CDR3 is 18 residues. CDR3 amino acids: CASSLGLRGDSSPDTQYF. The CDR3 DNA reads TGTGCCAGCAGCTTGGGGCTGCGGGGGGACTCCTCTCCGGATACGCAGTATTTT.

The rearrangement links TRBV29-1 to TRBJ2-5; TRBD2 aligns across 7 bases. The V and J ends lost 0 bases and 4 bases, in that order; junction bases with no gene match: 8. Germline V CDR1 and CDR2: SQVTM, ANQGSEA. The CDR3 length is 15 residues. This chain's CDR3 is CSVEERTGEGETQYF. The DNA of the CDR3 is TGCAGCGTTGAAGAGCGAACGGGGGAGGGAGAGACCCAGTACTTC.

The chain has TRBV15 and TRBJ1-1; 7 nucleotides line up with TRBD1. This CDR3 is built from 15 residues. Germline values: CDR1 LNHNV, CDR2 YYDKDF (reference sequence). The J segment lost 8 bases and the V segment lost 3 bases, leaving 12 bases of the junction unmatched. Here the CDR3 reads CATSSPLGTAIEAFF. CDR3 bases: TGTGCCACCAGCAGCCCGCTCGGGACAGCCATAGAAGCTTTCTTT.

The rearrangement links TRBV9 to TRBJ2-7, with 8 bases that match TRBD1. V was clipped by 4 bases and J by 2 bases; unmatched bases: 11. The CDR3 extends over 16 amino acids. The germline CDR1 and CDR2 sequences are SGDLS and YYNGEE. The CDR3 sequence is CASSRTGTLRAYEQYF. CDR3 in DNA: TGTGCCAGCAGCAGGACAGGGACCCTCCGAGCCTACGAGCAGTACTTC. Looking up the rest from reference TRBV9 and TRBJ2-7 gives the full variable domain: DSGVTQTPKHLITATGQRVTLRCSPRSGDLSVYWYQQSLDQGLQFLIQYYNGEERAKGNILERFSAQQFPDLHSELNLSSLELGDSALYFCASSRTGTLRAYEQYFGPGTRLTVT.

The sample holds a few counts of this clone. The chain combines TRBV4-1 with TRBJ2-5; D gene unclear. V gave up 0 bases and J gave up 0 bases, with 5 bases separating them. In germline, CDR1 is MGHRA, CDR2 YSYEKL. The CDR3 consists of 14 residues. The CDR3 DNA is TGCGCCAGCAGCCAAGACCGAAACCAAGAGACCCAGTACTTC. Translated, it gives CASSQDRNQETQYF.

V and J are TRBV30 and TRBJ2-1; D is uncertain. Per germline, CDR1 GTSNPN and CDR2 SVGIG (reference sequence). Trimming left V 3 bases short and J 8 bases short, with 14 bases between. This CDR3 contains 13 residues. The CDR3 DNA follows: TGTGCCTGGAGCCCGATCGGTGGGGATGAGCAGTTCTTC. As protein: CAWSPIGGDEQFF. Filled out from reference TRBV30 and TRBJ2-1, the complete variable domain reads SQTIHQWPATLVQPVGSPLSLECTVEGTSNPNLYWYRQAAGRGLQLLFYSVGIGQISSEVPQNLSASRPQDRQFILSSKKLLLSDSGFYLCAWSPIGGDEQFFGPGTRLTVL.

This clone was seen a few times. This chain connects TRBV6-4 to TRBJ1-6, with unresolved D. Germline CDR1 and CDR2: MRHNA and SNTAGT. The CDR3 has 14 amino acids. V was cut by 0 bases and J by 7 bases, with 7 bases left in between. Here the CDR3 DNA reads TGTGCCAGCAGTGACTCAGGAGGGAATTCACCCCTCCACTTT. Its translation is CASSDSGGNSPLHF.

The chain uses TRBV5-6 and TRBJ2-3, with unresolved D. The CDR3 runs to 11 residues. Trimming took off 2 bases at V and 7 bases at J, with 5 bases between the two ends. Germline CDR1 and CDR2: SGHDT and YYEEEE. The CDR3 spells CASSFSHTQYF. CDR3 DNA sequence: TGTGCCAGCAGCTTCTCTCATACGCAGTATTTT. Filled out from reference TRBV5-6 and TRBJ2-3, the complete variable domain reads DAGVTQSPTHLIKTRGQQVTLRCSPKSGHDTVSWYQQALGQGPQFIFQYYEEEERQRGNFPDRFSGHQFPNYSSELNVNALLLGDSALYLCASSFSHTQYFGPGTRLTVL.

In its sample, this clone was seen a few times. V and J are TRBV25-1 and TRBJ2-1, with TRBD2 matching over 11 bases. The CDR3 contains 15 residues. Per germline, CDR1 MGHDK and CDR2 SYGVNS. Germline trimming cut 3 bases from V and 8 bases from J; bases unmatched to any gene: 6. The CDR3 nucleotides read TGTGCCAGCAGTGATGGACTAGCGGGTACGGATGAGCAGTTCTTC. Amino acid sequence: CASSDGLAGTDEQFF.